This TCR beta chain was recorded in a study of stem cell transplantation in POMP-related autoinflammatory disease. Study context: Through one year post-transplant, neutrophils and platelets were 100% of graft donor origin.

Prominent immunodeficiency with autoinflammation defined PRAID. Points on this clone: The antigen is not known.

Study-level points and caveats: Unique TRB V-J gene pairings were limited in number in patients with PRAID.

The assay was immunoSEQ multiplex PCR, and TCRdb's table has in-frame clones only and misses some. This sample has more than 2,500 clones, with more than 85% found just once. The germline gives CDR1 LGHDT, CDR2 YNNKEL (reference sequence). The CDR3 is 13 amino acids. V shed 1 base and J shed 3 bases, with 5 bases lying between them. J is TRBJ2-3 and V is TRBV3-1 (or the pseudogene TRBV3-2); D not certain. This receptor was taken from a human patient with POMP-related autoinflammation and immune dysregulation (PRAID). Some T cells may be graft donor cells. The sample consisted of CD4+ follicular helper T cells (Tfh) from PBMCs, taken after stem cell transplantation. DNA for the CDR3: TGTGCCAGCAGCCAAGCGAGGACAGATACGCAGTATTTT. Protein: CASSQARTDTQYF.